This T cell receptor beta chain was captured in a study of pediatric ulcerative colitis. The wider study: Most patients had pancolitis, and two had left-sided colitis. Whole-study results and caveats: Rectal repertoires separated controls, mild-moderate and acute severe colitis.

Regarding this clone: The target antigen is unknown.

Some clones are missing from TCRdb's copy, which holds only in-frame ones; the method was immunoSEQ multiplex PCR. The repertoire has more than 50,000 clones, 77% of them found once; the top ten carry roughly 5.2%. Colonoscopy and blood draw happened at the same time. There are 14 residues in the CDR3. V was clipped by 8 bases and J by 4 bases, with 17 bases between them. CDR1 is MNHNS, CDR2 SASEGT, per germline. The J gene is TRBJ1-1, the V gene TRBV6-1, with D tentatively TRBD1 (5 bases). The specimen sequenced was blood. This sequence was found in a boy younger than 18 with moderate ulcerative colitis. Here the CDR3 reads CASSSVRGSTEAFF. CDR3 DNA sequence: TGTGCCAGCTCCTCGGTAAGGGGTAGCACTGAAGCTTTCTTT.